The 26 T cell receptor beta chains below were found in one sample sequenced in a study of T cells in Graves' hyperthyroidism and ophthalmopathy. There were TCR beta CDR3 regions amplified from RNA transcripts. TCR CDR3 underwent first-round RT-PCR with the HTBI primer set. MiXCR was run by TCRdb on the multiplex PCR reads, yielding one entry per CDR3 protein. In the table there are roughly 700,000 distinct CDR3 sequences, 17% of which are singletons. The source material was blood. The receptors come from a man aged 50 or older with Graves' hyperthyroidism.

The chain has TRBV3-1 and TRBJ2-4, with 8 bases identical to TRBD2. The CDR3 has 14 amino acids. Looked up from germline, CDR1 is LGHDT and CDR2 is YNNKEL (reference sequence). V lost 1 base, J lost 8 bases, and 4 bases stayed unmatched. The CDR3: CASSQAGGVDIQYF. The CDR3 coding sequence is TGTGCCAGCAGCCAAGCGGGAGGGGTGGACATTCAGTACTTC.

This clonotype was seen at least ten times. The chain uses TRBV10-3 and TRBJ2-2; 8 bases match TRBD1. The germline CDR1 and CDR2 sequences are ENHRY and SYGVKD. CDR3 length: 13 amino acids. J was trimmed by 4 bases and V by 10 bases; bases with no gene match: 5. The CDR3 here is CASTGGGTGELFF. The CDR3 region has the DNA TGTGCCAGTACAGGGGGAGGCACCGGGGAGCTGTTTTTT.

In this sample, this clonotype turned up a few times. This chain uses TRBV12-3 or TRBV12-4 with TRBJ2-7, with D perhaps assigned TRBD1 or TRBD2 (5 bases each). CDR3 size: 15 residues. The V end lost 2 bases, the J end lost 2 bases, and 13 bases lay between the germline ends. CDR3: CASSLTGTIPYEQYF. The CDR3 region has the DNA TGTGCCAGCAGTTTAACGGGGACCATACCCTACGAGCAGTACTTC.

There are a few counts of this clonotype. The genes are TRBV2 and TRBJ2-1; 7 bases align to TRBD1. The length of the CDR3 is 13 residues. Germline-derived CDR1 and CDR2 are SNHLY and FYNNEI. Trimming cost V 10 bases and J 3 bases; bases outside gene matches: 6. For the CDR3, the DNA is TGTGCCAACCGGGACAGCAACTACAATGAGCAGTTCTTC. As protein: CANRDSNYNEQFF.

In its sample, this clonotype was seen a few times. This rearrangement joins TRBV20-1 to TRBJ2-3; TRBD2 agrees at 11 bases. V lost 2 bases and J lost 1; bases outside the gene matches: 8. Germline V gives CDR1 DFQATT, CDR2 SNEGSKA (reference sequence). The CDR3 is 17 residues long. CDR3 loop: CSARPLGTSGRTDTQYF. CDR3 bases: TGCAGTGCTAGACCGCTCGGGACTAGCGGCCGCACAGATACGCAGTATTTT.

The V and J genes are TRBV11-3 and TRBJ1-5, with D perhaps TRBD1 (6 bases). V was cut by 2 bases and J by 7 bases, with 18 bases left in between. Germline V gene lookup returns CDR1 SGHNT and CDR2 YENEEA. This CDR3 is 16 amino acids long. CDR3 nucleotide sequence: TGTGCCAGCAGCTTACTCGCCTCAAGGGGGAGGCAGCCCCAGCATTTT. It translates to CASSLLASRGRQPQHF.

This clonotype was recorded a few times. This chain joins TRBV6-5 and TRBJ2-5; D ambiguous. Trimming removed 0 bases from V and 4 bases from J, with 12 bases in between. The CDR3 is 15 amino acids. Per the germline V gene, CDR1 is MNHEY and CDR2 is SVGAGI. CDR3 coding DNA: TGTGCCAGCAGTTACTCGGCTAGAGTGGGAGAGACCCAGTACTTC. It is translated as CASSYSARVGETQYF.

The CDR3 loop reads CASSFTDQDTEAFF. CDR3 DNA: TGTGCCAGCAGTTTTACCGACCAGGACACTGAAGCTTTCTTT. The chain recombines TRBV28 with TRBJ1-1; D remains ambiguous. The CDR3 is made up of 14 amino acids. CDR1 and CDR2 (germline): MDHEN, SYDVKM. V shed 3 bases and J shed 3 bases, with 11 bases lying between them. Based on the CDR3 plus reference TRBV28 and TRBJ1-1, the full variable domain is DVKVTQSSRYLVKRTGEKVFLECVQDMDHENMFWYRQDPGLGLRLIYFSYDVKMKEKGDIPEGYSVSREKKERFSLILESASTNQTSMYLCASSFTDQDTEAFFGQGTRLTVV.

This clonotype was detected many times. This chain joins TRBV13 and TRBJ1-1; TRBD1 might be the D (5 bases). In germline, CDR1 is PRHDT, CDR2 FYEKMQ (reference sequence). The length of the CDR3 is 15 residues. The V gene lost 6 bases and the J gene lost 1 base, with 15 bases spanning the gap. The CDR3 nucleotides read TGTGCCAGCAGTCCGGCCGGGGACGGGAACACTGAAGCTTTCTTT. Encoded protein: CASSPAGDGNTEAFF.

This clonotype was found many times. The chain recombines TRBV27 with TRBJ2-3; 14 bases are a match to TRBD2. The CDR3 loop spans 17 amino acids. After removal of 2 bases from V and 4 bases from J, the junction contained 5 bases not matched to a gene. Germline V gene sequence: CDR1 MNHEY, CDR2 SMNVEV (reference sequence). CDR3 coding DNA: TGTGCCAGCAGTTTACTTGGACTAGCGGGAGGTCCAGATACGCAGTATTTT. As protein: CASSLLGLAGGPDTQYF.

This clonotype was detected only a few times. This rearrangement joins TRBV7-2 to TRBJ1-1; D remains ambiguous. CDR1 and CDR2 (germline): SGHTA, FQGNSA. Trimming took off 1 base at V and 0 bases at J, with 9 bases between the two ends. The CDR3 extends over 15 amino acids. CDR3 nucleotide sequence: TGTGCCAGCAGCTTAGAGGCTAGCATGAACACTGAAGCTTTCTTT. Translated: CASSLEASMNTEAFF.

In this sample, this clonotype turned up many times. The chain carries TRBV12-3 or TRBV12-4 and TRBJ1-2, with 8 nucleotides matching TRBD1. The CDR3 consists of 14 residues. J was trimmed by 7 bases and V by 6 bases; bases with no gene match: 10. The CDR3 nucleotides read TGTGCCAGCAGCTATGGACAGGGAGGGGGTGGCTACACCTTC. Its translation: CASSYGQGGGGYTF.

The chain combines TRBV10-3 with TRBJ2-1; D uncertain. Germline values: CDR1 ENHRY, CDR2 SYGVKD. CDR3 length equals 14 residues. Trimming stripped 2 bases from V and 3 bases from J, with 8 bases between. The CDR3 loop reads CAISERANYNEQFF. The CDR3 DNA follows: TGTGCCATCAGTGAGCGGGCGAACTACAATGAGCAGTTCTTC.

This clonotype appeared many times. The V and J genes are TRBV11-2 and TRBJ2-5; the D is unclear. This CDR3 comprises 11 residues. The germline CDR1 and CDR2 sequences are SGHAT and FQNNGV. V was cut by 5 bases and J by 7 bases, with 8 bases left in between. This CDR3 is CASSIGGTQYF. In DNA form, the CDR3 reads TGTGCCAGCAGCATCGGCGGGACCCAGTACTTC.

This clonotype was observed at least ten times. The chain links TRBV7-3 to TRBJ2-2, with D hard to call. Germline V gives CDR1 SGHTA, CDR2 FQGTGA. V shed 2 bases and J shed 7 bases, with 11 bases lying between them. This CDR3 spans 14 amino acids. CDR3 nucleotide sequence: TGTGCCAGCAGCTTACAGCCGTCGGGCGGGGAGCTGTTTTTT. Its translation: CASSLQPSGGELFF. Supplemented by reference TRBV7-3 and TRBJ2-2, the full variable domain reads GAGVSQTPSNKVTEKGKYVELRCDPISGHTALYWYRQSLGQGPEFLIYFQGTGAADDSGLPNDRFFAVRPEGSVSTLKIQRTERGDSAVYLCASSLQPSGGELFFGEGSRLTVL.

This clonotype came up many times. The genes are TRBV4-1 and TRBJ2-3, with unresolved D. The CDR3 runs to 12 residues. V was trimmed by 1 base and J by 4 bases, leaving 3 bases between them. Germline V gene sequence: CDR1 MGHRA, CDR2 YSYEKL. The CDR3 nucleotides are TGCGCCAGCAGCCAAGTTTCAGATACGCAGTATTTT. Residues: CASSQVSDTQYF.

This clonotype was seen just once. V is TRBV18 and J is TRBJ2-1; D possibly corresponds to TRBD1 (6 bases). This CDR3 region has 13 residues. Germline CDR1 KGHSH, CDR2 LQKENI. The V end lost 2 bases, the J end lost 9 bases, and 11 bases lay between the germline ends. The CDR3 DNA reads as TGTGCCAGCTCACCAACAGGGATCCCTGAGCAGTTCTTC. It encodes CASSPTGIPEQFF. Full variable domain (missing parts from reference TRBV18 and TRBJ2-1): NAGVMQNPRHLVRRRGQEARLRCSPMKGHSHVYWYRQLPEEGLKFMVYLQKENIIDESGMPKERFSAEFPKEGPSILRIQQVVRGDSAAYFCASSPTGIPEQFFGPGTRLTVL.

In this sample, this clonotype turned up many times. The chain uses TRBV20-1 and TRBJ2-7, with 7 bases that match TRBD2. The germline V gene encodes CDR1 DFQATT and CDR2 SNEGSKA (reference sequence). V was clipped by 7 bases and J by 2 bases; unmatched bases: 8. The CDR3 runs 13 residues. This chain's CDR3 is CSVGHSGTYEQYF. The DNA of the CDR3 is TGCAGTGTAGGTCACAGCGGGACCTACGAGCAGTACTTC.

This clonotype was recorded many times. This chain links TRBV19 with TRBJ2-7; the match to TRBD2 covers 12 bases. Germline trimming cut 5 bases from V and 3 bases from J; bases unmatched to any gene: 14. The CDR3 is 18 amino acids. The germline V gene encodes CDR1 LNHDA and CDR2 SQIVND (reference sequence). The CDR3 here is CASSPRSQGLAGHYEQYF. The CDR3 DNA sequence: TGTGCCAGTAGTCCTCGATCCCAGGGACTAGCGGGTCACTACGAGCAGTACTTC.

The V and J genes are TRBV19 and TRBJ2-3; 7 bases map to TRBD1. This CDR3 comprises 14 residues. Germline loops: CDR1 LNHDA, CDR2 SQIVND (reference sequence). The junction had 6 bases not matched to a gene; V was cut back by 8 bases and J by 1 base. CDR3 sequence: CASEDREGTDTQYF. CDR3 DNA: TGTGCCAGTGAAGACAGGGAAGGCACAGATACGCAGTATTTT.

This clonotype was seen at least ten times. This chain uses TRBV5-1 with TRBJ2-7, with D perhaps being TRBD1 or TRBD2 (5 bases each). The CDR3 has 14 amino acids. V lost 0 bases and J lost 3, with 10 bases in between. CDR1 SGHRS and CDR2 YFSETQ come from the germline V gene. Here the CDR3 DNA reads TGCGCCAGCAGCTTGGAGGGACGGAGCTACGAGCAGTACTTC. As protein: CASSLEGRSYEQYF.

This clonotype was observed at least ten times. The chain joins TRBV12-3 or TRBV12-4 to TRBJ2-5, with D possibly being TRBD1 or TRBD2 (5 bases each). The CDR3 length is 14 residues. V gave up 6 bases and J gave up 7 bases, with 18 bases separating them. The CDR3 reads CASRTTGLGGTQYF. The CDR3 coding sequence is TGTGCCAGCAGGACAACAGGTCTTGGGGGGACCCAGTACTTC.

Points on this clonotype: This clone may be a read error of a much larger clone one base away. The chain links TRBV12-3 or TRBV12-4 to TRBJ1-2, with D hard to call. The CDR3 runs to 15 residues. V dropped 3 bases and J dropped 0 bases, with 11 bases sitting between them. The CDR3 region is CASSFASTSNYGYTF. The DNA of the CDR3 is TGTGCCAGCAGTTTCGCGTCAACCTCTAACTATGGCTACACCTTC.

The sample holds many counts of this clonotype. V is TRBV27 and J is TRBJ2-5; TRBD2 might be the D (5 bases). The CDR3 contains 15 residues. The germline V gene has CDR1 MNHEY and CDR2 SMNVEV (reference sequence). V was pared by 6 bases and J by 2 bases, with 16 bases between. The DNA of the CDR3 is TGTGCCAGCAGGGTGTGGGGAGCCTCTCAAGAGACCCAGTACTTC. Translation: CASRVWGASQETQYF.

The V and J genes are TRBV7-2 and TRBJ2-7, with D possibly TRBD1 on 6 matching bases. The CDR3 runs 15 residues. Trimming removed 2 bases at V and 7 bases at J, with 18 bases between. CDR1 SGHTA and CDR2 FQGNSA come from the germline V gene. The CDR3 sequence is CASSLNRDNGGEQYF. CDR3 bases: TGTGCCAGCAGCTTAAATAGGGACAACGGCGGGGAGCAGTACTTC.

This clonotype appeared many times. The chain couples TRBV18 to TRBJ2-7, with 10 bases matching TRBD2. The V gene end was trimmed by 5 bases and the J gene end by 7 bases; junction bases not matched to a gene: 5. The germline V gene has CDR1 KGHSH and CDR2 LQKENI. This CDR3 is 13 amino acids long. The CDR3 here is CASSRSGREEQYF. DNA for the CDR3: TGTGCCAGCTCAAGAAGCGGGAGGGAAGAGCAGTACTTC. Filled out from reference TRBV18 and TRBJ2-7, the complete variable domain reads NAGVMQNPRHLVRRRGQEARLRCSPMKGHSHVYWYRQLPEEGLKFMVYLQKENIIDESGMPKERFSAEFPKEGPSILRIQQVVRGDSAAYFCASSRSGREEQYFGPGTRLTVT.